This T cell receptor (beta chain) was recovered during a study of blood T cells in healthy people across ages. Study results and limitations: More naive CD4+ cells and higher diversity marked long-lived donors relative to aged donors. Significant beta diversity loss was already apparent by age approximately 38, declining roughly linearly.

This clonotype was detected ten times or more. Its antigen is still unknown. Then a second PCR, running about 6 to 12 cycles, was carried out with a sample-barcoded 5' primer and a J-beta primer mix. Samples each returned at least 2.5 million CDR3-containing paired-end reads. In TCRdb, the 5' RACE reads were re-called with MiXCR into one record per CDR3 protein. The top ten hold roughly 13% of the sample, which has about a million distinct CDR3 sequences, around two fifths seen once. The ends were cut back, 5 bases at V and 8 bases at J, with 15 bases in the middle. The CDR3 length is 13 residues. Germline CDR1 is MNHEY and CDR2 is SMNVEV (reference sequence).

The sequencing sample was made of blood. The receptor comes from a man aged 18-30 years in good health. The chain couples TRBV27 to TRBJ1-2; no definite D call. CDR3 nucleotides: TGTGCCAGCAGTCTCGGATCTAGCCTCGGCTACACCTTC. It yields the protein CASSLGSSLGYTF.